Here is one T cell receptor (beta chain) with its context. The CDR3 totals 14 residues. The germline V gene has CDR1 GTSNPN and CDR2 SVGIG (reference sequence). V gave up 2 bases and J gave up 1 base; unmatched junction bases: 1. The data belong to a study of identical twins. MiXCR, run by TCRdb on the 5' RACE reads, gives a single entry per CDR3 protein. The data contain fewer than 900,000 distinct CDR3 sequences, 21% of them singletons. Another study also made use of these data, one on T cells expressing NK-cell markers.

The V gene is TRBV30, the J gene TRBJ2-1; 8 positions match TRBD2. Source material: PBMCs. The TCR comes from a woman between 18 and 29 years old in good health. The CDR3 region has the DNA TGTGCCTGGAGTAGCGGGAGTTCCTACAATGAGCAGTTCTTC. Amino acids: CAWSSGSSYNEQFF.